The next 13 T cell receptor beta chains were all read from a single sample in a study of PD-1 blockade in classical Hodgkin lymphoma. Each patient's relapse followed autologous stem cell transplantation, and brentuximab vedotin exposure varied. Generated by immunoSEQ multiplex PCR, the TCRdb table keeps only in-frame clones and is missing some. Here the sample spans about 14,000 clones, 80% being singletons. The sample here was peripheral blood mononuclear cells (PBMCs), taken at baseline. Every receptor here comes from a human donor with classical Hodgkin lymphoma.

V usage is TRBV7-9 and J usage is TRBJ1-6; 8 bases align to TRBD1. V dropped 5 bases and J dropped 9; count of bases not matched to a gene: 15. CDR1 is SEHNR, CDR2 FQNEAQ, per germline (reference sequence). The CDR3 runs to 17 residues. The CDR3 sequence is CASSDRGELIGSSPLHF. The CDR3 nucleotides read TGTGCCAGCAGCGACAGGGGCGAACTAATTGGGAGTTCACCCCTCCACTTT. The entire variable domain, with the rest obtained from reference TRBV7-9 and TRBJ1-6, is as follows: DTGVSQNPRHKITKRGQNVTFRCDPISEHNRLYWYRQTLGQGPEFLTYFQNEAQLEKSRLLSDRFSAERPKGSFSTLEIQRTEQGDSAMYLCASSDRGELIGSSPLHFGNGTRLTVT.

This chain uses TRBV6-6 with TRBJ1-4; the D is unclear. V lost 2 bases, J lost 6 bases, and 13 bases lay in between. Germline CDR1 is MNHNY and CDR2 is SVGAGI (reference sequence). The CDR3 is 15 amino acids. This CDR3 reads CASSYPGLEDEKLFF. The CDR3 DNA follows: TGTGCCAGCAGTTACCCAGGCCTGGAGGATGAAAAACTGTTTTTT.

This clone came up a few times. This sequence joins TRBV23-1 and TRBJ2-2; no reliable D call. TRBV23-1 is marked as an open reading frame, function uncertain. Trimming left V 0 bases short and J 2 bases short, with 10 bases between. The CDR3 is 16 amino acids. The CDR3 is CASSQSTFCNTGELFF. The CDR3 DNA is TGCGCCAGCAGTCAATCCACGTTTTGCAACACCGGGGAGCTGTTTTTT.

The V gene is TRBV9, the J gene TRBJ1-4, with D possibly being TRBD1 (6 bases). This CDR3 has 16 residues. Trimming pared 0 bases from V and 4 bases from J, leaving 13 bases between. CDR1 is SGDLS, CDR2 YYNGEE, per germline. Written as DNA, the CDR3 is TGTGCCAGCAGCGTAGGCAACAGGGCGGGTAATGAAAAACTGTTTTTT. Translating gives CASSVGNRAGNEKLFF.

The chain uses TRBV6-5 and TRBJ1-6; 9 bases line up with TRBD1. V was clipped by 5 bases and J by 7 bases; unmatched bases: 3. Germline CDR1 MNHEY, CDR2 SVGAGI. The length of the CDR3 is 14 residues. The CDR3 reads CASSAGQGNSPLHF. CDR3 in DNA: TGTGCCAGCAGTGCGGGACAGGGAAATTCACCCCTCCACTTT.

CDR3 residues: CASSPGSYEQYF. CDR3 DNA sequence: TGTGCCAGCTCACCAGGCAGCTACGAGCAGTACTTC. The V gene is TRBV18, the J gene TRBJ2-7; D not certain. Germline CDR1 KGHSH, CDR2 LQKENI. The length of the CDR3 is 12 residues. V dropped 2 bases and J dropped 3 bases, with 5 bases sitting between them.

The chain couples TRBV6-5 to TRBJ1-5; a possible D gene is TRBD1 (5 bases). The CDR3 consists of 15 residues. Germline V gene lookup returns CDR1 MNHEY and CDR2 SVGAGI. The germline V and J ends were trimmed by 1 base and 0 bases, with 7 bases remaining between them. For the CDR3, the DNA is TGTGCCAGCAGTTACTGGGGGGATAGCAATCAGCCCCAGCATTTT. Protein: CASSYWGDSNQPQHF.

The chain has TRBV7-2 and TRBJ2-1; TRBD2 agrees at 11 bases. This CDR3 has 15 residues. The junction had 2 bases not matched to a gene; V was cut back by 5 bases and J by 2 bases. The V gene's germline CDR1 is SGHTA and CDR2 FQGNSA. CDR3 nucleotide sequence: TGTGCCAGCAGCCAGGGACTAGCGGCCTACAATGAGCAGTTCTTC. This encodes CASSQGLAAYNEQFF.

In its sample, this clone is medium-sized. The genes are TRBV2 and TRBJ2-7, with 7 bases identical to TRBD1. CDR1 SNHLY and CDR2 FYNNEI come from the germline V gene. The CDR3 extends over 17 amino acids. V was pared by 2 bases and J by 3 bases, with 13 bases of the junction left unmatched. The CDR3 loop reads CASSEFNSPGTVYEQYF. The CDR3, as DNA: TGTGCCAGCAGTGAATTCAACTCGCCCGGGACAGTCTACGAGCAGTACTTC.

CDR3: CASSVNTGNQPQHF. The CDR3 DNA sequence: TGTGCCAGCAGTGTGAACACAGGCAATCAGCCCCAGCATTTT. V usage is TRBV2 and J usage is TRBJ1-5; D is uncertain. Germline-derived CDR1 and CDR2 are SNHLY and FYNNEI. V was trimmed by 4 bases and J by 2 bases, leaving 9 bases between them. The CDR3 sequence is 14 residues long. Variable domain in full (rest from reference TRBV2 and TRBJ1-5): EPEVTQTPSHQVTQMGQEVILRCVPISNHLYFYWYRQILGQKVEFLVSFYNNEISEKSEIFDDQFSVERPDGSNFTLKIRSTKLEDSAMYFCASSVNTGNQPQHFGDGTRLSIL.

The CDR3 nucleotides read TGCGCCAGCAGCTTTACTGGCGGGAACACTGAAGCTTTCTTT. It translates to CASSFTGGNTEAFF. V usage is TRBV5-1 and J usage is TRBJ1-1, with D unresolved. Trimming removed 2 bases at V and 1 base at J, with 9 bases between. CDR1 and CDR2 from the germline V gene are SGHRS and YFSETQ. The CDR3 extends over 14 amino acids.

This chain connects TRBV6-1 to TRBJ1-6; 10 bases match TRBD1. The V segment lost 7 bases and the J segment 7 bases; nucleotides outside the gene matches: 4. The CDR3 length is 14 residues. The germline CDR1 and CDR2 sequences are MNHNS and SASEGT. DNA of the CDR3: TGTGCCAGCAAAGCGGGACAGGGGAATTCACCCCTCCACTTT. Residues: CASKAGQGNSPLHF.

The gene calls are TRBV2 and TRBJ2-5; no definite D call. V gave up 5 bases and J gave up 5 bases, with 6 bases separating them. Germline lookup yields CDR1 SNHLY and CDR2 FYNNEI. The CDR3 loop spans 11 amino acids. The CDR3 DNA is TGTGCCAGCAGTAGGTGGGAGACCCAGTACTTC. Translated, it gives CASSRWETQYF. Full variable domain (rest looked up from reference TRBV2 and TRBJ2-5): EPEVTQTPSHQVTQMGQEVILRCVPISNHLYFYWYRQILGQKVEFLVSFYNNEISEKSEIFDDQFSVERPDGSNFTLKIRSTKLEDSAMYFCASSRWETQYFGPGTRLLVL.